One sample yielded the 31 T cell receptor beta chains listed below, sequenced in a study of response to subunit inactivated influenza vaccine. In TCRdb, the RT-PCR reads were re-called with MiXCR into one record per CDR3 protein. The table records approximately 500,000 distinct CDR3 sequences, around 15% of them present only once. The source material was PBMCs from blood, sampled 11 to 12 days after vaccination. Every receptor here comes from a man aged 45 to 65 who received an inactivated influenza vaccine.

This clonotype appeared a few times. J is TRBJ2-1 and V is TRBV5-6, with 7 positions matching TRBD1. The CDR3 spans 14 residues. Germline CDR1 is SGHDT and CDR2 is YYEEEE. V lost 0 bases to trimming and J lost 9 bases; unmatched junction nucleotides: 6. CDR3 amino acids: CASSLATGTVEQFF. CDR3 bases: TGTGCCAGCAGCTTGGCCACCGGGACAGTTGAGCAGTTCTTC.

The chain links TRBV20-1 to TRBJ2-7, with a possible D match to TRBD2 (7 bases). V dropped 3 bases and J dropped 4 bases, with 13 bases sitting between them. CDR3 length: 13 residues. The germline CDR1 and CDR2 sequences are DFQATT and SNEGSKA (reference sequence). The DNA of the CDR3 is TGCAGTGCTAGCGGGGGGCTGGTGTACGAGCAGTACTTC. Protein product: CSASGGLVYEQYF.

This clonotype was recorded a few times. The chain recombines TRBV12-3 or TRBV12-4 with TRBJ1-2; 8 nucleotides line up with TRBD1. The V gene end was trimmed by 6 bases and the J gene end by 4 bases; junction bases not matched to a gene: 10. CDR3 length equals 15 residues. CDR3 protein: CASSPRQGQGYGYTF. In nucleotides, the CDR3 is TGTGCCAGCAGCCCCCGACAGGGGCAGGGCTATGGCTACACCTTC.

The rearrangement links TRBV20-1 to TRBJ2-1, with D hard to call. The CDR3 runs 14 residues. Trimming removed 3 bases from V and 12 bases from J, with 21 bases in between. CDR1 is DFQATT and CDR2 is SNEGSKA in the germline V gene (reference sequence). This CDR3 reads CSASSGNSLVVQFF. CDR3 bases: TGCAGTGCTAGTAGTGGAAACAGCTTGGTCGTGCAGTTCTTC.

This clonotype turned up a few times. This chain uses TRBV15 with TRBJ2-2; tentative D call: TRBD1 (6 bases). The CDR3 extends over 15 amino acids. V was clipped by 0 bases and J by 1 base, with 6 bases between them. Germline V gene lookup returns CDR1 LNHNV and CDR2 YYDKDF (reference sequence). The CDR3 DNA sequence: TGTGCCACCAGCAGAGACAGGGGGAACACCGGGGAGCTGTTTTTT. Translated, it gives CATSRDRGNTGELFF. The full variable domain, in which reference TRBV15 and TRBJ2-2 provide the parts outside the CDR3, is DAMVIQNPRYQVTQFGKPVTLSCSQTLNHNVMYWYQQKSSQAPKLLFHYYDKDFNNEADTPDNFQSRRPNTSFCFLDIRSPGLGDTAMYLCATSRDRGNTGELFFGEGSRLTVL.

This clonotype was detected only a few times. V and J are TRBV5-1 and TRBJ2-5, with 7 bases that match TRBD2. The CDR3 covers 15 residues. In germline, CDR1 is SGHRS, CDR2 YFSETQ. J gave up 2 bases and V 0 bases, and 4 bases lay outside the gene matches. CDR3 in amino acids: CASSLEAGEQETQYF. CDR3 nucleotides: TGCGCCAGCAGCTTGGAGGCGGGGGAACAAGAGACCCAGTACTTC.

This clonotype was counted at least ten times. This chain connects TRBV7-2 to TRBJ1-1; D is perhaps TRBD1 (5 bases). The CDR3 has 16 residues. Trimming removed 6 bases at V and 7 bases at J, with 24 bases between. CDR1 and CDR2 from the germline V gene are SGHTA and FQGNSA. For the CDR3, the DNA is TGTGCCAGCAGTCCTGACAGACGACCGGTAGGAAGTGAAGCTTTCTTT. This sequence encodes CASSPDRRPVGSEAFF.

Only a few counts were recorded for this clonotype. Relative to the germline gene, one junction end is altered; a read error may explain this. The rearrangement joins TRBV3-1 to TRBJ2-1; 7 nucleotides match TRBD2. The CDR3 is made up of 11 amino acids. Germline values: CDR1 LGHDT, CDR2 YNNKEL (reference sequence). CDR3 residues: CASSQGTRAVF. The CDR3 DNA sequence: TGTGCCAGCAGCCAAGGGACTAGGGCGGTCTTC.

This clonotype occurred a few times. The genes are TRBV18 and TRBJ2-7, with D possibly being TRBD2 (6 bases). Germline V lookup: CDR1 KGHSH, CDR2 LQKENI. The CDR3 loop spans 16 amino acids. V was clipped by 3 bases and J by 4 bases, with 19 bases between them. The CDR3 DNA is TGTGCCAGCTCACCTAGTGCGGGGACGTCAGGTTACGAGCAGTACTTC. Encoded protein: CASSPSAGTSGYEQYF.

This clonotype was seen more than once but under ten times. J is TRBJ2-7 and V is TRBV6-6; no clear D gene. Germline-derived CDR1 and CDR2 are MNHNY and SVGAGI (reference sequence). This CDR3 contains 11 residues. V dropped 6 bases and J dropped 5 bases, with 8 bases sitting between them. The DNA for the CDR3 is TGTGCCAGCAGGGTTCGGAACGAGCAGTACTTC. This codes for CASRVRNEQYF.

This clonotype was detected a few times. CDR3 loop: CASSKKGALVSYEQYF. The CDR3 coding sequence is TGTGCCAGCAGCAAAAAGGGGGCCCTTGTATCCTACGAGCAGTACTTC. This chain joins TRBV21-1 and TRBJ2-7; the DNA was not compared with TRBD1, the D call given in the table. TRBV21-1 is flagged as a pseudogene. CDR3 size: 16 residues.

Many counts were recorded for this clonotype. J is TRBJ1-1 and V is TRBV5-1; D unclear. This CDR3 has 15 residues. Trimming took off 4 bases at V and 1 base at J, with 14 bases between the two ends. CDR1 is SGHRS, CDR2 YFSETQ, per germline. CDR3: CASSASVRGNTEAFF. The CDR3 bases are TGCGCCAGCAGCGCCTCGGTGCGGGGGAACACTGAAGCTTTCTTT.

The rearrangement links TRBV29-1 to TRBJ2-1; TRBD2 agrees at 10 bases. Trimming at V came to 6 bases and at J to 3 bases, leaving 14 bases not matched to a gene. The CDR3 has 17 residues. Germline-derived CDR1 and CDR2 are SQVTM and ANQGSEA. The CDR3 spells CSVDGWLAGDLYNEQFF. The CDR3 DNA sequence: TGCAGCGTCGACGGGTGGCTAGCGGGAGATCTCTACAATGAGCAGTTCTTC.

This clonotype was recorded many times. The chain uses TRBV28 and TRBJ2-7, with TRBD1 as a possible D gene (5 bases). With 0 bases removed from V and 0 bases from J, the gap between germline ends came to 9 bases. CDR1 MDHEN and CDR2 SYDVKM come from the germline V gene. The CDR3 runs 15 residues. The CDR3 DNA is TGTGCCAGCAGTTTATGGCAGGACAACTCCTACGAGCAGTACTTC. Residues: CASSLWQDNSYEQYF.

This clonotype was seen ten or more times. DNA for the CDR3: TGTGCCAGCAGCTACGGACGTGCCTACACCTTC. Translated, it gives CASSYGRAYTF. This sequence joins TRBV14 and TRBJ1-2, with D unresolved. Germline-derived CDR1 and CDR2 are SGHDN and FVKESK. Trimming left V 5 bases short and J 10 bases short, with 11 bases between. CDR3 length: 11 residues.

This clonotype was picked up many times. This chain joins TRBV6-2 or TRBV6-3 and TRBJ2-5; 7 bases align to TRBD1. V lost 5 bases, J lost 1 base, and 4 bases stayed unmatched. Per germline, CDR1 MNHEY and CDR2 SVGEGT. This CDR3 has 14 residues. The chain's CDR3 is CASSRTGAQETQYF. The CDR3 nucleotides are TGTGCCAGCAGTAGAACAGGGGCCCAAGAGACCCAGTACTTC.

The chain recombines TRBV20-1 with TRBJ2-3; D is uncertain. V lost 5 bases, J lost 4 bases, and 7 bases lay in between. The CDR3 extends over 11 amino acids. Germline V gene lookup returns CDR1 DFQATT and CDR2 SNEGSKA (reference sequence). The DNA of the CDR3 is TGCAGTGCTCCGTATGCAGATACGCAGTATTTT. Amino acid sequence: CSAPYADTQYF.

CDR3 DNA: TGTGCCAGCAGCGAAATTGGTCGACCAGGGGCCACAGATACGCAGTATTTT. Its protein is CASSEIGRPGATDTQYF. The rearrangement links TRBV13 to TRBJ2-3; D may be TRBD1 (6 bases). The CDR3 has 17 residues. V lost 5 bases and J 2 bases, leaving 20 bases between the germline ends. The V gene's germline CDR1 is PRHDT and CDR2 FYEKMQ (reference sequence).

J is TRBJ2-3 and V is TRBV5-5; 12 positions agree with TRBD2. The CDR3 sequence is 17 residues long. V lost 4 bases and J lost 4; bases outside the gene matches: 10. Germline-derived CDR1 and CDR2 are SGHKS and YYEKEE (reference sequence). The CDR3 region is CASSVLTSGRGADTQYF. The CDR3 bases are TGTGCCAGCAGCGTTCTGACTAGCGGGAGAGGGGCAGATACGCAGTATTTT.

This chain connects TRBV4-1 to TRBJ2-3, with D possibly matching TRBD2 (5 bases). The CDR3 is 15 residues long. V lost 0 bases and J 5 bases, leaving 12 bases between the germline ends. The germline V gene has CDR1 MGHRA and CDR2 YSYEKL. This CDR3 is CASSQERSAGDTQYF. As DNA, the CDR3 is TGCGCCAGCAGCCAAGAGAGAAGCGCGGGAGATACGCAGTATTTT.

Only a few counts were recorded for this clonotype. The chain uses TRBV12-3 or TRBV12-4 and TRBJ2-3; 12 bases match TRBD2. V lost 1 base to trimming and J lost 1 base; unmatched junction nucleotides: 3. The CDR3 contains 17 residues. CDR3 DNA sequence: TGTGCCAGCAGTTTAGGACTAGCGGGAGTTGGCACAGATACGCAGTATTTT. It encodes CASSLGLAGVGTDTQYF.

The chain couples TRBV5-1 to TRBJ1-1; tentatively, D is TRBD1 (6 bases). V lost 4 bases and J 6 bases, leaving 10 bases between the germline ends. CDR3 length: 12 amino acids. CDR1 is SGHRS, CDR2 YFSETQ, per germline. CDR3 coding DNA: TGCGCCAGCAGCGGGGGGCTCCCTGAAGCTTTCTTT. Its protein is CASSGGLPEAFF.

The chain joins TRBV12-3 or TRBV12-4 to TRBJ1-3; 7 nucleotides agree with TRBD1. The J segment lost 0 bases and the V segment lost 5 bases, leaving 7 bases of the junction unmatched. The CDR3 totals 16 residues. In nucleotides, the CDR3 is TGTGCCAGCAGTAAAGGACAGGTCGACTCTGGAAACACCATATATTTT. As protein: CASSKGQVDSGNTIYF.

This clonotype was detected a few times. The rearrangement uses TRBV7-2 and TRBJ2-7, with no clear D. V lost 1 base and J lost 0, with 13 bases in between. CDR1 is SGHTA and CDR2 is FQGNSA in the germline V gene. CDR3 length: 16 amino acids. This CDR3 reads CASSLVYSVISYEQYF. The CDR3 bases are TGTGCCAGCAGCTTAGTTTATAGTGTGATCTCCTACGAGCAGTACTTC.

A note on this clonotype: The missing conserved phenylalanine or tryptophan at the end of this CDR3 makes a read error likely. This chain joins TRBV25-1 and TRBJ1-2; D is uncertain. This CDR3 contains 11 residues. V gave up 9 bases and J gave up 5 bases, with 10 bases separating them. Germline CDR1 reads MGHDK; CDR2 reads SYGVNS. Here the CDR3 DNA reads TGTGCCAGTACAACGGGATATGGCTACACCTCC. The encoded protein is CASTTGYGYTS.

This sequence joins TRBV11-2 and TRBJ2-7; D ambiguous. V lost 0 bases to trimming and J lost 0 bases, with 9 bases between them. The CDR3 runs to 15 residues. The germline gives CDR1 SGHAT, CDR2 FQNNGV. The CDR3 loop is CASSLEGLSSYEQYF. The CDR3 DNA sequence: TGTGCCAGCAGCTTAGAAGGATTAAGCTCCTACGAGCAGTACTTC.

This clonotype was counted between two and nine times. The DNA of the CDR3 is TGTGCCAGCAGCGGTGGGACAGGGACATACAATGAGCAGTTCTTC. Translation gives CASSGGTGTYNEQFF. The rearrangement links TRBV9 to TRBJ2-1, with 9 positions matching TRBD1. CDR1 is SGDLS and CDR2 is YYNGEE in the germline V gene. V lost 3 bases to trimming and J lost 4 bases; unmatched junction nucleotides: 5. The CDR3 sequence is 15 residues long.

This clonotype was found a few times. The chain recombines TRBV6-2 or TRBV6-3 with TRBJ2-1; 10 bases fit TRBD2. Per germline, CDR1 MNHEY and CDR2 SVGEGT. There are 14 residues in the CDR3. After removal of 5 bases from V and 7 bases from J, the junction contained 5 bases not matched to a gene. The CDR3 DNA follows: TGTGCCAGCAGTAACGTGGGACTAGCGAATGAGCAGTTCTTC. Translating gives CASSNVGLANEQFF.

The chain couples TRBV6-2 or TRBV6-3 to TRBJ2-7, with 9 nucleotides matching TRBD1. Losses at the gene ends were 6 bases for V and 0 bases for J; bases not matched to a gene: 9. The CDR3 covers 16 residues. The V gene's germline CDR1 is MNHEY and CDR2 SVGEGT. The CDR3 bases are TGTGCCAGCAGGCGACCCGGGACAGGGAGCTCCTACGAGCAGTACTTC. Translation gives CASRRPGTGSSYEQYF.

This clonotype was seen a handful of times. The rearrangement uses TRBV6-2 or TRBV6-3 and TRBJ2-2; 11 bases align to TRBD1. CDR3 length equals 16 residues. The trim removed 5 bases at V and 3 bases at J, leaving 5 bases unmatched. Germline V gene sequence: CDR1 MNHEY, CDR2 SVGEGT. CDR3 sequence (DNA): TGTGCCAGCAGTCATCGGACAGGGGGCTACACCGGGGAGCTGTTTTTT. Protein product: CASSHRTGGYTGELFF.

The table lists this clonotype with a few counts. V gene TRBV4-3 combines with J gene TRBJ2-1; D is ambiguous. The CDR3 sequence is 17 residues long. Between the trimmed V and J ends, which lost 2 bases and 7 bases, there was a span of 21 bases. CDR1 is LGHNA, CDR2 YSLEER, per germline. CDR3 protein: CASSQHTSGIPMNEQFF. CDR3 nucleotide sequence: TGCGCCAGCAGCCAACATACCTCAGGTATTCCAATGAATGAGCAGTTCTTC.